This T cell receptor (beta chain) was sequenced during a study of beta chain features in type 1 diabetes. Expressed TCRB transcripts were sequenced because the isolated RNA had all been reverse transcribed beforehand. Measured with immunoSEQ multiplex PCR; TCRdb has only the in-frame clones, and not every one. The table shows some 330,000 clones, with around 12% occurring only once. In regard to this clone: The antigen is not known.

Germline V lookup: CDR1 SQVTM, CDR2 ANQGSEA. The CDR3 length is 16 residues. V lost 1 base and J 7 bases, leaving 22 bases between the germline ends. Study-level points and caveats: Patients with Type 1 diabetes showed moderately but significantly shorter TCRB CDR3s in all four CD4+ subsets. Researchers reported that naive, central memory and Treg TCRB repertoires appeared more similar in patients than in healthy donors.

Sequenced: naive CD4+ T cells from blood. The clonotype comes from a woman in her late teens or twenties with type 1 diabetes. This rearrangement joins TRBV29-1 to TRBJ1-2, with a tentative D call TRBD1 (6 bases). DNA of the CDR3: TGCAGCGTTGAAGTCCACAACAGGGAGTGGGGGTCTGGCTACACCTTC. As protein: CSVEVHNREWGSGYTF.